What follows describes a single T cell receptor (beta chain). Antigen: not known. Some clones are missing from TCRdb's copy, which holds only in-frame ones; the method was immunoSEQ multiplex PCR. The sample includes approximately 20,000 clones, 75% to 95% of them seen just once. These data are taken from a study of lymphopenia after photon versus proton radiotherapy. Overall study findings and caveats: Better survival with proton therapy was suggested as possible, not demonstrated. Proton therapy kept repertoires fairly stable, unlike photons, which gained effector/memory cells.

Germline V gene sequence: CDR1 MNHEY, CDR2 SVGAGI. The CDR3 is 14 amino acids. V lost 5 bases and J 4 bases, leaving 14 bases between the germline ends. The sequence derives from a man aged 60-69 years with pancreatic cancer. Sample: peripheral blood, taken from a patient treated with photon-based radiotherapy. The chain couples TRBV6-5 to TRBJ1-2; D possibly corresponds to TRBD1 (6 bases). The CDR3 DNA reads TGTGCCAGCAGTGTGTTTCCCAGGGGCTATGGCTACACCTTC. It translates to CASSVFPRGYGYTF.